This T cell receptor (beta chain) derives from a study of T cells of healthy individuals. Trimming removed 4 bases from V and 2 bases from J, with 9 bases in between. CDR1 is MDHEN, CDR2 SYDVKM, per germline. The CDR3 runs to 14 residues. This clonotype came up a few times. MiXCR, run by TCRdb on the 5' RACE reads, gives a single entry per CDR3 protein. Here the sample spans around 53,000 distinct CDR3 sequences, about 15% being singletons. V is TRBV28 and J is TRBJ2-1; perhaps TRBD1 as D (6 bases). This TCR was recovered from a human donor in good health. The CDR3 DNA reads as TGTGCCAGCAGTTCCAGGGGCCCCTACAATGAGCAGTTCTTC. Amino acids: CASSSRGPYNEQFF.